The 16 T cell receptor beta chains below all came from one sample that was sequenced in a study of human T cells and chemical hapten exposure. The time point: patch test 1, 2 weeks after DPC sensitization. This sample's treatment: therapeutic diphenylcyclopropenone sensitization with weekly scalp DPC. TCRdb recomputed calls from the RACE reads with MiXCR, one row per CDR3 protein. This sample has about 120,000 distinct CDR3 sequences, with roughly an eighth found just once. This specimen was whole blood, taken in connection with sensitization to the hapten diphenylcyclopropenone (DPC). These receptors all come from a man aged 18 to 29 with alopecia areata. Some clones in this sample may be carry-over from other donors' samples.

This clonotype appeared a few times. The chain uses TRBV12-3 or TRBV12-4 and TRBJ2-5, with TRBD2 matching over 12 bases. The CDR3 is 17 residues long. Trimming removed 2 bases from V and 0 bases from J; junction bases left unmatched: 4. The CDR3 loop is CASSLRTSGVDQETQYF. The CDR3, as DNA: TGTGCCAGCAGTTTACGGACTAGCGGGGTTGACCAAGAGACCCAGTACTTC.

There are a few counts of this clonotype. The chain joins TRBV18 to TRBJ1-1, with 7 bases aligning to TRBD1. The CDR3 totals 13 residues. Germline loops: CDR1 KGHSH, CDR2 LQKENI. Trimming took 5 bases from V and 4 from J; bases not matched to a gene: 4. The CDR3 DNA sequence: TGTGCCAGCTCAATGACAGGGCCCACTGAAGCTTTCTTT. Protein: CASSMTGPTEAFF.

The chain carries TRBV4-3 and TRBJ2-1, with TRBD1 as a possible D gene (5 bases). The CDR3 length is 15 residues. The germline V gene encodes CDR1 LGHNA and CDR2 YSLEER. V shed 1 base and J shed 6 bases, with 13 bases lying between them. In DNA form, the CDR3 reads TGCGCCAGCAGCCAAGCTTTTACAGGAAGCAATGAGCAGTTCTTC. The encoded protein is CASSQAFTGSNEQFF.

This clonotype has only a few counts. The chain recombines TRBV28 with TRBJ1-2; perhaps TRBD1 as D (6 bases). CDR1 is MDHEN, CDR2 SYDVKM, per germline. V shed 3 bases and J shed 7 bases, with 12 bases lying between them. The CDR3 spans 13 residues. The CDR3 protein is CASSFSGGFGYTF. In nucleotides, the CDR3 is TGTGCCAGCAGTTTTTCGGGGGGCTTTGGCTACACCTTC.

This clonotype was found many times. V and J are TRBV7-3 and TRBJ2-5; no reliable D call. Germline V gene sequence: CDR1 SGHTA, CDR2 FQGTGA. Trimming removed 5 bases from V and 5 bases from J, with 12 bases in between. The CDR3 is 13 residues long. The CDR3 loop is CASSHTTGETQYF. DNA for the CDR3: TGTGCCAGCAGCCATACGACTGGGGAGACCCAGTACTTC.

CDR3 in amino acids: CASSPFRGRMNEQFF. The CDR3 DNA is TGTGCCAGCAGCCCTTTCAGGGGGCGCATGAATGAGCAGTTCTTC. This sequence joins TRBV16 and TRBJ2-1, with 8 bases identical to TRBD1. This CDR3 is 15 amino acids long. CDR1 and CDR2 from the germline V gene are KGHSY and FQNENV. V gave up 4 bases and J gave up 7 bases; unmatched junction bases: 9.

In its sample, this clonotype was seen many times. V gene TRBV21-1 combines with J gene TRBJ1-5. TRBV21-1 constitutes a pseudogene. The CDR3 is made up of 15 amino acids. The chain's CDR3 is CASRSIGRSNQPQHF. DNA for the CDR3: TGTGCCAGCAGATCAATCGGACGAAGCAATCAGCCCCAGCATTTT.

The chain carries TRBV6-2 or TRBV6-3 and TRBJ2-1, with D possibly being TRBD1 or TRBD2 (6 bases each). The V end was cut by 5 bases, the J end by 12 bases, with 14 bases between. The CDR3 has 12 amino acids. CDR1 is MNHEY, CDR2 SVGEGT, per germline. The CDR3 reads CASSTGPRGQFF. In DNA, the CDR3 is TGTGCCAGCAGTACAGGGCCGCGGGGGCAGTTCTTC.

The V gene is TRBV9, the J gene TRBJ2-1; 7 bases align to TRBD2. Germline CDR1 SGDLS, CDR2 YYNGEE. The CDR3 covers 17 residues. Trimming took 0 bases from V and 2 from J; bases not matched to a gene: 8. The CDR3 sequence: CASSVALRGTTYNEQFF. The CDR3 DNA reads as TGTGCCAGCAGCGTAGCTCTACGGGGGACTACCTACAATGAGCAGTTCTTC.

In this sample, this clonotype turned up many times. The chain employs TRBV5-1 and TRBJ2-3; TRBD2 agrees at 9 bases. Trimming at V came to 0 bases and at J to 5 bases, leaving 10 bases not matched to a gene. Germline V gene data show CDR1 as SGHRS and CDR2 as YFSETQ. This CDR3 is built from 17 residues. The CDR3 coding sequence is TGCGCCAGCAGCTTGGTCGGACTAGCGCATGGGGTAGATACGCAGTATTTT. Translated, it gives CASSLVGLAHGVDTQYF.

J is TRBJ2-5 and V is TRBV11-2; D is perhaps TRBD2 (6 bases). The length of the CDR3 is 14 residues. CDR1 and CDR2 (germline): SGHAT, FQNNGV. V lost 5 bases and J 3 bases, leaving 13 bases between the germline ends. CDR3 nucleotide sequence: TGTGCCAGCAGCCGACCGGGACTCAAAGAGACCCAGTACTTC. This encodes CASSRPGLKETQYF.

The chain links TRBV11-1 to TRBJ2-1; 13 nucleotides line up with TRBD2. V lost 0 bases and J lost 5; bases outside the gene matches: 7. Germline V gene lookup returns CDR1 SGHAT and CDR2 FQDESV (reference sequence). The CDR3 totals 18 residues. CDR3 bases: TGTGCCAGCAGCTTAGCGCTCGCCGGGACTAGCGGGAACAATGAGCAGTTCTTC. Amino acids: CASSLALAGTSGNNEQFF.

This rearrangement joins TRBV28 to TRBJ1-1; 9 bases line up with TRBD1. The ends lost 7 bases at V and 3 bases at J; junction bases unmatched: 9. The germline V gene has CDR1 MDHEN and CDR2 SYDVKM. The CDR3 covers 15 residues. In nucleotides, the CDR3 is TGTGCCAGCACCGGGACAGGGCCGGAAGACACTGAAGCTTTCTTT. It codes for CASTGTGPEDTEAFF. The full variable domain, rest sourced from reference TRBV28 and TRBJ1-1, is DVKVTQSSRYLVKRTGEKVFLECVQDMDHENMFWYRQDPGLGLRLIYFSYDVKMKEKGDIPEGYSVSREKKERFSLILESASTNQTSMYLCASTGTGPEDTEAFFGQGTRLTVV.

The V and J genes are TRBV29-1 and TRBJ1-1; D call uncertain. The CDR3 is 11 amino acids. V lost 7 bases, J lost 11 bases, and 17 bases lay in between. The germline gives CDR1 SQVTM, CDR2 ANQGSEA. The CDR3: CSARGSSTAFF. The CDR3 DNA reads TGCAGCGCCCGAGGGTCAAGCACGGCTTTCTTT.

This rearrangement joins TRBV3-1 to TRBJ2-7; D is unresolved. There are 14 residues in the CDR3. The V and J ends lost 1 base and 3 bases respectively, with 10 bases between them. The germline gives CDR1 LGHDT, CDR2 YNNKEL (reference sequence). CDR3 DNA sequence: TGTGCCAGCAGCCAAGGCTCGTACTACTACGAGCAGTACGTC. Translated, it gives CASSQGSYYYEQYV.

J is TRBJ2-1 and V is TRBV29-1; no firm D call. The CDR3 runs to 11 residues. V lost 3 bases to trimming and J lost 8 bases, with 8 bases between them. The germline gives CDR1 SQVTM, CDR2 ANQGSEA. The CDR3 protein is CSVDSFHEQFF. The CDR3 DNA sequence: TGCAGCGTTGATTCCTTCCATGAGCAGTTCTTC.